This paragraph covers one T cell receptor beta chain sequence. The data are from a study of shared clonotypes between healthy human individuals. Trimming stripped 3 bases from V and 0 bases from J, with 18 bases between. Germline CDR1 reads SGDLS; CDR2 reads YYNGEE. The CDR3 consists of 17 residues. Produced via immunoSEQ multiplex PCR; TCRdb's table is partial and in-frame only. In the table there are 950,000 to 1,300,000 clones, about 77% of which are singletons. V and J are TRBV9 and TRBJ1-1, with a weak D call TRBD1 (6 bases). The receptor comes from a man between 18 and 35 years old in good health. Specimen: memory CD4+ T cells sorted from blood. Subset meaning: CD45RA-negative fraction. The CDR3 loop is CASSAPPGAGMNTEAFF. CDR3 nucleotide sequence: TGTGCCAGCAGCGCCCCCCCAGGGGCTGGTATGAACACTGAAGCTTTCTTT. The full variable domain, its missing parts supplied by reference TRBV9 and TRBJ1-1, is DSGVTQTPKHLITATGQRVTLRCSPRSGDLSVYWYQQSLDQGLQFLIQYYNGEERAKGNILERFSAQQFPDLHSELNLSSLELGDSALYFCASSAPPGAGMNTEAFFGQGTRLTVV.